This is a list of T cell receptor beta chains from one sample in a study of T cell responses to AZD1222 COVID-19 vaccine. Sequenced by immunoSEQ multiplex PCR; TCRdb stores in-frame clones only, minus some. The data contain some 170,000 clones, approximately 93% of them singletons. The material was peripheral blood, obtained 28 days after the second AZD1222 dose. The receptor set was obtained from an adult who received the AZD1222 COVID-19 vaccine. The CDR3 runs from the conserved cysteine through the conserved F or W. D genes are given only for firm matches. Only some rows state a clone size, as once, few, many or a class for expanded clones.

CDR3nt,CDR3aa,d_gene,abundance,j_gene,v_gene
TGTGCCAGCAGTTCCCACCCTGGGGCCGGGGACACTGAAGCTTTCTTT,CASSSHPGAGDTEAFF,-,once,TRBJ1-1,TRBV25-1
TGTGCCAGTAGTATAGCGGAGGGGGGCGGCTACACCTTC,CASSIAEGGGYTF,-,-,TRBJ1-2,TRBV19
TGTGCCAGTAGTACTGGACAGGGCATAACTAATGAAAAACTGTTTTTT,CASSTGQGITNEKLFF,TRBD1,once,TRBJ1-4,TRBV19
TGTGCCCCCTGGGAGGCTAGCGGGGGGCCTGGGGCCAACGTCCTGACTTTC,CAPWEASGGPGANVLTF,TRBD2,-,TRBJ2-6,TRBV9
TGTGCCAGCAGCTTTGCAGCTAGCGGGAGGACCGGGGAGCTGTTTTTT,CASSFAASGRTGELFF,-,-,TRBJ2-2,TRBV12-1
TGTGCCTGTATCCTACGGGGGGGCCCAGATACGCAGTATTTT,CACILRGGPDTQYF,TRBD2,-,TRBJ2-3,TRBV30
TGCGCCAGCAGCCCCTCGCGGAGCTCCTACGAGCAGTACTTC,CASSPSRSSYEQYF,-,-,TRBJ2-7,TRBV4-3
TGTGCCAGCAGCTCCGGGACTTACTCTGGAAACACCATATATTTT,CASSSGTYSGNTIYF,-,-,TRBJ1-3,TRBV28
TGTGCCAGCTCACCAGCCAGGGGTAATGAAAAACTGTTTTTT,CASSPARGNEKLFF,-,-,TRBJ1-4,TRBV18
TGTGCCAGCAGCCCCGGGACAGGGCTATCCTACGAGCAGTACTTC,CASSPGTGLSYEQYF,TRBD1,-,TRBJ2-7,TRBV5-4
TGTGCCAGTAGTAAGTGGACGAACACCGGGGAGCTGTTTTTT,CASSKWTNTGELFF,-,-,TRBJ2-2,TRBV19
TGTGCCAGCAGCCAAGATAATAGGCTAGCGGGGTTCAATGAGCAGTTCTTC,CASSQDNRLAGFNEQFF,TRBD2,-,TRBJ2-1,TRBV4-2
TGTGCCAGCAGTTTAGTGGGGCCCAACACCCCACACTACGAGCAGTACTTC,CASSLVGPNTPHYEQYF,-,-,TRBJ2-7,TRBV27
TGTGCCAGCAGCTTGAGGAGTGGGGCTCAGCCCCAGCATTTT,CASSLRSGAQPQHF,-,-,TRBJ1-5,TRBV5-6
TGCGCCAGCAGCTCCAAGCGGGGGGGGCGCACAGATACGCAGTATTTT,CASSSKRGGRTDTQYF,TRBD2,-,TRBJ2-3,TRBV5-1
TGCGCCAGCAGCCAAGACCGAGGGCCCTATCAGCCCCAGCATTTT,CASSQDRGPYQPQHF,-,once,TRBJ1-5,TRBV4-3
TGTGCCAGCAGCCGATGGAGTACAGGGTTGGAAAAACTGTTTTTT,CASSRWSTGLEKLFF,-,-,TRBJ1-4,TRBV6-5
TGTGCCAGCAGTTCACCAATGACCGGACAGAGCCGGGCGACCCAGTACTTC,CASSSPMTGQSRATQYF,-,-,TRBJ2-5,TRBV27
TGTGCCAGCAGCTTTGGACTAGCGGGGGAGCAGTTCTTC,CASSFGLAGEQFF,TRBD2,-,TRBJ2-1,TRBV11-2
TGTGCCAGCAGCTTAGGGGAGGGGATTAGCAATCAGCCCCAGCATTTT,CASSLGEGISNQPQHF,-,-,TRBJ1-5,TRBV7-6
TGTGCCAGTAGTATAGACATAGCAGGGATGCGAGAAAAACTGTTTTTT,CASSIDIAGMREKLFF,-,-,TRBJ1-4,TRBV19
TGCGCCAGCAGTAGGTCAGGACCAGATACGCAGTATTTT,CASSRSGPDTQYF,-,-,TRBJ2-3,TRBV5-1
TGTGCCAGCAGCTTACAGGCTAGCGGAGGACAAGAGACCCAGTACTTC,CASSLQASGGQETQYF,TRBD2,-,TRBJ2-5,TRBV13
TGTGCCAGCAGCCTTGCGGGAGCCACAGATACGCAGTATTTT,CASSLAGATDTQYF,TRBD2,-,TRBJ2-3,TRBV3-1/TRBV3-2
TGTGCCAGCAGTGGAAGGACTAGCGGGGGGCCGGGCACCGGGGAGCTGTTTTTT,CASSGRTSGGPGTGELFF,TRBD2,-,TRBJ2-2,TRBV6-4
TGTGCCACCATCCGGGACGGAGACTACGAGCAGTACTTC,CATIRDGDYEQYF,-,-,TRBJ2-7,TRBV24-1
TGTGCCTGGAGTGGCGGGGCAGGGGCTGAATACGAGCAGTACTTC,CAWSGGAGAEYEQYF,-,-,TRBJ2-7,TRBV30
TGTGCCAGCAGGCTTCAGGGGTTAGGGAATTCACCCCTCCACTTT,CASRLQGLGNSPLHF,-,-,TRBJ1-6,TRBV27